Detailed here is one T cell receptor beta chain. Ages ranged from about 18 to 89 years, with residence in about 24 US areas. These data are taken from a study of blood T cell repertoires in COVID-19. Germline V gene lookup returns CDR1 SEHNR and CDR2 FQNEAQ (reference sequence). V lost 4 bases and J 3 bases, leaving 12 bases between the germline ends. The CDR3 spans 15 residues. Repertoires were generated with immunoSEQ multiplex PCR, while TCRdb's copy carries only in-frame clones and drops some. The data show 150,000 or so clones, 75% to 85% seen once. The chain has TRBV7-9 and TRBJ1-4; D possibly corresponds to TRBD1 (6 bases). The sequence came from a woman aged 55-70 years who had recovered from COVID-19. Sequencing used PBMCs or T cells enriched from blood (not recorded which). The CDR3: CASSSEGGANEKLFF. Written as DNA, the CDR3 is TGTGCCAGCAGCTCCGAAGGGGGGGCTAATGAAAAACTGTTTTTT.